A single sample gave rise to the 27 T cell receptor beta chains below, sequenced in a study of early T cells in non-severe SARS-CoV-2 infection. TCRdb reanalysed the 5' RACE reads using MiXCR and keeps one entry per CDR3 protein. The data hold some 29,000 distinct CDR3 sequences, with roughly 5% observed a single time. What was sequenced was whole blood. These receptors came from an adult who was a healthcare worker with PCR-confirmed SARS-CoV-2 infection or an uninfected control (not recorded which).

A note on this clonotype: A much larger clone lies a single base off, so this may be a read error. The CDR3 does not end in the conserved phenylalanine or tryptophan, so this is likely a read error. The rearrangement joins TRBV5-6 to TRBJ2-7, with 8 bases lining up with TRBD1. Germline-derived CDR1 and CDR2 are SGHDT and YYEEEE. The trim removed 4 bases at V and 3 bases at J, leaving 6 bases unmatched. The CDR3 length is 14 residues. DNA of the CDR3: TGTGCCAGCAGCCCGGGACAGGATGACTACGAGCAGTACTAC. Protein: CASSPGQDDYEQYY.

The table lists this clonotype with many counts. This sequence joins TRBV6-5 and TRBJ1-6, with TRBD1 as a possible D gene (6 bases). Germline V gene lookup returns CDR1 MNHEY and CDR2 SVGAGI. The V end lost 2 bases, the J end lost 7 bases, and 9 bases lay between the germline ends. CDR3 length: 14 residues. The chain's CDR3 is CASSYEGVNSPLHF. The CDR3 DNA reads as TGTGCCAGCAGTTACGAGGGGGTAAATTCACCCCTCCACTTT.

This clonotype came up many times. The chain combines TRBV4-3 with TRBJ2-1; TRBD2 agrees at 11 bases. Germline values: CDR1 LGHNA, CDR2 YSLEER. The length of the CDR3 is 19 residues. The V segment lost 0 bases and the J segment 9 bases; nucleotides outside the gene matches: 16. Here the CDR3 reads CASSQDPEQYSGRASEQFF. CDR3 DNA: TGCGCCAGCAGCCAAGATCCTGAACAGTATAGCGGGAGGGCCAGTGAGCAGTTCTTC.

Ten or more counts support this clonotype. This chain links TRBV2 with TRBJ2-3; TRBD1 matches 8 bases. The CDR3 totals 14 residues. V lost 5 bases, J lost 4 bases, and 5 bases stayed unmatched. Germline-derived CDR1 and CDR2 are SNHLY and FYNNEI. The CDR3 sequence: CASSLQGGADTQYF. The CDR3 nucleotides read TGTGCCAGCAGTTTACAGGGGGGAGCAGATACGCAGTATTTT.

There are many counts of this clonotype. The rearrangement links TRBV6-6 to TRBJ2-3; TRBD2 matches 7 bases. Trimming removed 0 bases from V and 5 bases from J; junction bases left unmatched: 5. Germline loops: CDR1 MNHNY, CDR2 SVGAGI (reference sequence). The CDR3 is 15 amino acids. This chain's CDR3 is CASSYSRGGEDTQYF. The DNA of the CDR3 is TGTGCCAGCAGTTACTCGAGGGGAGGGGAAGATACGCAGTATTTT.

The rearrangement links TRBV5-1 to TRBJ2-3; weak D call: TRBD1 (6 bases). The CDR3 extends over 16 amino acids. V was shortened by 2 bases and J by 0 bases, with 13 bases between the two germline ends. The V gene's germline CDR1 is SGHRS and CDR2 YFSETQ. Here the CDR3 DNA reads TGCGCCAGCAGCTTAACACAGGGCCTTAGCACAGATACGCAGTATTTT. The encoded protein is CASSLTQGLSTDTQYF. Based on the CDR3 plus reference TRBV5-1 and TRBJ2-3, the full variable domain is KAGVTQTPRYLIKTRGQQVTLSCSPISGHRSVSWYQQTPGQGLQFLFEYFSETQRNKGNFPGRFSGRQFSNSRSEMNVSTLELGDSALYLCASSLTQGLSTDTQYFGPGTRLTVL.

The CDR3 loop reads CASSHPAGRSRNTGELFF. The CDR3 DNA reads as TGTGCCAGCAGCCATCCGGCAGGCCGATCTCGAAACACCGGGGAGCTGTTTTTT. This rearrangement joins TRBV7-8 to TRBJ2-2; D unresolved. The CDR3 is 18 residues long. Germline lookup yields CDR1 SGHVS and CDR2 FQNEAQ. V was shortened by 5 bases and J by 2 bases, with 21 bases between the two germline ends.

The V call is TRBV20-1, the J call TRBJ1-5, with a tentative D call TRBD1 (6 bases). Trimming took 0 bases from V and 2 from J, leaving 23 bases between them. Germline V gene sequence: CDR1 DFQATT, CDR2 SNEGSKA (reference sequence). The CDR3 is 19 residues long. CDR3 in amino acids: CSARDSGQGSIVGNQPQHF. The CDR3 DNA follows: TGCAGTGCTAGAGACAGTGGCCAGGGGAGTATAGTCGGCAATCAGCCCCAGCATTTT.

This clonotype was seen many times. The chain combines TRBV5-1 with TRBJ2-4; D not resolved. This CDR3 contains 16 residues. CDR1 is SGHRS and CDR2 is YFSETQ in the germline V gene. Trimming shortened V by 0 bases and J by 2 bases, and 12 bases separated the two germline ends. CDR3 DNA: TGCGCCAGCAGCTTGGTGGTTGGGGTGACCAAAAACATTCAGTACTTC. Translating it yields CASSLVVGVTKNIQYF.

This clonotype was seen only a few times. The CDR3 region has the DNA TGTGCCAGCAGCTTCATTAGCGGGAGCTCCTACAATGAGCAGTTCTTC. Its protein product is CASSFISGSSYNEQFF. The V gene is TRBV7-9, the J gene TRBJ2-1, with TRBD2 matching 9 bases. The CDR3 spans 16 residues. The V segment lost 3 bases and the J segment 0 bases; nucleotides outside the gene matches: 3. Germline CDR1 SEHNR, CDR2 FQNEAQ (reference sequence).

The chain couples TRBV20-1 to TRBJ2-5, with a weak D call TRBD2 (6 bases). V was cut by 6 bases and J by 1 base, with 12 bases left in between. The CDR3 consists of 13 residues. Per the germline V gene, CDR1 is DFQATT and CDR2 is SNEGSKA (reference sequence). The CDR3 spells CSADGRGQETQYF. In DNA, the CDR3 is TGCAGTGCGGACGGGCGGGGCCAAGAGACCCAGTACTTC.

The rearrangement uses TRBV9 and TRBJ2-1; 9 bases fit TRBD2. Germline V gene lookup returns CDR1 SGDLS and CDR2 YYNGEE. Trimming removed 3 bases from V and 2 bases from J; junction bases left unmatched: 18. CDR3 length: 20 amino acids. CDR3 sequence (DNA): TGTGCCAGCAGCGCAGGGACAGCAACGGGACTAGCCGGACCCTACAATGAGCAGTTCTTC. This translates into CASSAGTATGLAGPYNEQFF.

This clonotype was observed a few times. The gene calls are TRBV7-9 and TRBJ1-5, with D perhaps TRBD1 (5 bases). Germline CDR1 and CDR2: SEHNR and FQNEAQ (reference sequence). The CDR3 is made up of 13 amino acids. Trimming stripped 5 bases from V and 5 bases from J, with 10 bases between. This chain's CDR3 is CASSLDRDQPQHF. The CDR3, as DNA: TGTGCCAGCAGCCTTGACAGAGATCAGCCCCAGCATTTT.

This clonotype has at least ten counts. This chain joins TRBV7-8 and TRBJ2-2, with 11 bases aligning to TRBD2. The V segment lost 5 bases and the J segment 5 bases; nucleotides outside the gene matches: 10. Germline assignment: CDR1 SGHVS and CDR2 FQNEAQ. This CDR3 is built from 17 residues. The CDR3 sequence: CASSNVGLAATTGELFF. The CDR3 nucleotides read TGTGCCAGCAGCAACGTGGGACTAGCGGCCACTACCGGGGAGCTGTTTTTT.

This clonotype has just a few counts. The CDR3 sequence is CATAQGDARYGYTF. The DNA for the CDR3 is TGTGCCACCGCCCAGGGGGACGCGAGATATGGCTACACCTTC. The genes are TRBV6-6 and TRBJ1-2; 7 bases map to TRBD1. The junction had 13 bases not matched to a gene; V was cut back by 10 bases and J by 5 bases. There are 14 residues in the CDR3. Germline CDR1 reads MNHNY; CDR2 reads SVGAGI (reference sequence).

There are many counts of this clonotype. The genes are TRBV6-1 and TRBJ2-7, with TRBD2 matching 11 bases. With V trimmed by 4 bases and J by 3 bases, 2 bases remained unmatched. Germline values: CDR1 MNHNS, CDR2 SASEGT. The CDR3 is made up of 14 amino acids. This CDR3 is CASSALAGGYEQYF. The CDR3 DNA follows: TGTGCCAGCAGTGCCCTAGCGGGGGGCTACGAGCAGTACTTC.

This clonotype came up many times. The chain uses TRBV20-1 and TRBJ2-3; 12 nucleotides agree with TRBD2. The CDR3 spans 16 residues. CDR1 DFQATT and CDR2 SNEGSKA come from the germline V gene (reference sequence). After removal of 6 bases from V and 2 bases from J, the junction contained 9 bases not matched to a gene. CDR3 DNA: TGCAGTGCGCCCGATCGGACTAGCGGGGCCACAGATACGCAGTATTTT. Protein: CSAPDRTSGATDTQYF.

This clonotype was seen repeatedly, ten times or more. The J gene is TRBJ2-7, the V gene TRBV27; 8 nucleotides agree with TRBD1. The CDR3 runs to 15 residues. CDR1 and CDR2 (germline): MNHEY, SMNVEV (reference sequence). Trimming cost V 2 bases and J 2 bases; bases outside gene matches: 5. The CDR3: CASSLVQGAPYEQYF. The CDR3 DNA is TGTGCCAGCAGTTTAGTCCAGGGGGCCCCCTACGAGCAGTACTTC.

This clonotype has ten or more counts. The chain uses TRBV20-1 and TRBJ2-1; D tentatively reads TRBD1 or TRBD2 (5 bases each). CDR3 size: 15 residues. Germline lookup yields CDR1 DFQATT and CDR2 SNEGSKA (reference sequence). The germline V and J ends were trimmed by 6 bases and 0 bases, with 15 bases remaining between them. The CDR3 DNA reads TGCAGTGCGGAAGGGACGCCGAGCTCCTACAATGAGCAGTTCTTC. Translating it yields CSAEGTPSSYNEQFF.

This clonotype was counted many times. This rearrangement joins TRBV5-1 to TRBJ2-7; 9 positions match TRBD1. The junction had 8 bases not matched to a gene; V was cut back by 7 bases and J by 3 bases. Germline assignment: CDR1 SGHRS and CDR2 YFSETQ. This CDR3 contains 14 residues. The CDR3 region has the DNA TGCGCCAGCCAACCCCGGACAGGGGACTACGAGCAGTACTTC. Translated: CASQPRTGDYEQYF.

This clonotype was counted a few times. The V and J genes are TRBV6-9 and TRBJ1-2; unclear D gene. Germline CDR1 MNHGY, CDR2 SVAAGI. This CDR3 has 11 residues. The V end lost 11 bases, the J end lost 8 bases, and 15 bases lay between the germline ends. The CDR3 nucleotides are TGTGCCCCCTATACAGCCTGGGGCTACACCTTC. It encodes CAPYTAWGYTF.

This clonotype appeared a few times. The chain employs TRBV2 and TRBJ2-1; 13 bases are a match to TRBD2. The trim removed 5 bases at V and 5 bases at J, leaving 3 bases unmatched. The CDR3 is 15 residues long. The germline CDR1 and CDR2 sequences are SNHLY and FYNNEI. The CDR3 region has the DNA TGTGCCAGCAGTTGGACTAGCGGGAGTCACAATGAGCAGTTCTTC. As protein: CASSWTSGSHNEQFF.

V and J are TRBV25-1 and TRBJ2-7; D remains ambiguous. V gave up 4 bases and J gave up 2 bases, with 18 bases separating them. Germline assignment: CDR1 MGHDK and CDR2 SYGVNS. The CDR3 has 16 amino acids. The CDR3 loop is CASSANPDPETYEQYF. CDR3 DNA sequence: TGTGCCAGCAGTGCAAACCCCGACCCAGAAACCTACGAGCAGTACTTC.

This clonotype was recorded many times. CDR3: CASSSSTGTGLSRSYEQYF. DNA for the CDR3: TGTGCCAGCAGCTCCTCCACCGGGACAGGGCTAAGCCGATCCTACGAGCAGTACTTC. The chain recombines TRBV11-2 with TRBJ2-7; 9 positions match TRBD1. The V gene's germline CDR1 is SGHAT and CDR2 FQNNGV. CDR3 length: 19 amino acids. V lost 4 bases to trimming and J lost 1 base; unmatched junction nucleotides: 17.

This clonotype was picked up many times. This rearrangement joins TRBV6-5 to TRBJ1-4, with D possibly matching TRBD1 (6 bases). The CDR3 contains 15 residues. Germline CDR1 and CDR2: MNHEY and SVGAGI. The ends were cut back, 3 bases at V and 8 bases at J, with 16 bases in the middle. The CDR3, as DNA: TGTGCCAGCAGTTATTCTTACAGGGTAGGAGAAAAACTGTTTTTT. Residues: CASSYSYRVGEKLFF.

The V and J genes are TRBV18 and TRBJ2-1; TRBD1 matches at 9 bases. Germline V gene data show CDR1 as KGHSH and CDR2 as LQKENI. The ends lost 6 bases at V and 8 bases at J; junction bases unmatched: 11. The CDR3 consists of 15 residues. CDR3 nucleotide sequence: TGTGCCAGCTCCTCGGGACAGGGAGGCATGGATGAGCAGTTCTTC. Translation: CASSSGQGGMDEQFF.

This clonotype was detected ten times or more. V gene TRBV20-1 combines with J gene TRBJ1-1; 8 bases map to TRBD1. The CDR3 is made up of 13 amino acids. V was pared by 5 bases and J by 6 bases, with 8 bases of the junction left unmatched. CDR1 DFQATT and CDR2 SNEGSKA come from the germline V gene (reference sequence). For the CDR3, the DNA is TGCAGTGCTCAACAGGGGGAAATCCCTGAAGCTTTCTTT. Translation gives CSAQQGEIPEAFF.